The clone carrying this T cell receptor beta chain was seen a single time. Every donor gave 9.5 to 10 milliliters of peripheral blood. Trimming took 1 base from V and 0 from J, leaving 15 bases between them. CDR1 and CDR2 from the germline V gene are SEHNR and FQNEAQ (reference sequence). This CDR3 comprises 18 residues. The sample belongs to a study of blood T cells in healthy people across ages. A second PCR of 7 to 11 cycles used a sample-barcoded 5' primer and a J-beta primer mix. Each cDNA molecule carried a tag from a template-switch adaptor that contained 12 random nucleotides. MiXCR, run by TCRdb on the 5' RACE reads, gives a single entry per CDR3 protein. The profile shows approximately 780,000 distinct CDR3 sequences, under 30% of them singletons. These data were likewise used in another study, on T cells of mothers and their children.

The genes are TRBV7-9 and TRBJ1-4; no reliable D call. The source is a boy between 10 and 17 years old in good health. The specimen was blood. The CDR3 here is CASSLVSVADATNEKLFF. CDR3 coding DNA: TGTGCCAGCAGCTTAGTTTCAGTTGCCGACGCAACTAATGAAAAACTGTTTTTT.